These 11 T cell receptor beta chains originate from one sample sequenced in a study of shared clonotypes between healthy human individuals. Clones were sequenced by immunoSEQ multiplex PCR, and TCRdb holds only the in-frame ones, with some missing. The sample yields nearly 500,000 clones, roughly four fifths seen once. The sequenced material came from PBMCs. These receptors were obtained from a woman in her thirties or forties in good health. Some clones in this sample may be carry-over from other donors' samples.

The V call is TRBV30, the J call TRBJ1-5, with D hard to call. Deletions cut 4 bases from V and 7 bases from J, with 14 bases between. The CDR3 extends over 13 amino acids. Germline CDR1 GTSNPN, CDR2 SVGIG (reference sequence). The CDR3: CAWNMGRGQPQHF. The CDR3 DNA is TGTGCCTGGAACATGGGCCGGGGACAGCCCCAGCATTTT.

To note about this clone: A far larger clone is a single base away, which makes a read error likely. V is TRBV2 and J is TRBJ2-7; 10 bases map to TRBD1. Germline CDR1 and CDR2: SNHLY and FYNNEI. There are 13 residues in the CDR3. DNA of the CDR3: TGTGCCAGCAGTCGGGACAGGGGCGGCGAGCAGTGCTTC. Its protein product is CASSRDRGGEQCF.

The chain has TRBV28 and TRBJ2-7; 10 bases agree with TRBD1. This CDR3 contains 18 residues. The trim removed 6 bases at V and 0 bases at J, leaving 14 bases unmatched. Per germline, CDR1 MDHEN and CDR2 SYDVKM. Here the CDR3 reads CASSPRVGTGVGSYEQYF. Written as DNA, the CDR3 is TGTGCCAGCAGCCCGCGGGTGGGGACAGGGGTTGGCTCCTACGAGCAGTACTTC.

The chain recombines TRBV28 with TRBJ1-2; D gene uncertain. Germline loops: CDR1 MDHEN, CDR2 SYDVKM. The CDR3 runs to 12 residues. With 10 bases removed from V and 4 bases from J, the gap between germline ends came to 13 bases. CDR3 sequence: CATCPLGYGYTF. DNA of the CDR3: TGTGCCACCTGCCCCCTGGGCTATGGCTACACCTTC.

The chain combines TRBV18 with TRBJ1-3; 9 bases agree with TRBD1. J was trimmed by 0 bases and V by 3 bases; bases with no gene match: 3. The CDR3 totals 16 residues. The V gene's germline CDR1 is KGHSH and CDR2 LQKENI. This CDR3 reads CASSPTDRGSGNTIYF. Here the CDR3 DNA reads TGTGCCAGCTCACCGACGGACAGGGGCTCTGGAAACACCATATATTTT.

V gene TRBV9 combines with J gene TRBJ2-3, with D hard to call. Trimming left V 3 bases short and J 0 bases short, with 17 bases between. The CDR3 extends over 17 amino acids. Looked up from germline, CDR1 is SGDLS and CDR2 is YYNGEE. CDR3 nucleotide sequence: TGTGCCAGCAGCGGCGATATCGTTGGCAGCAGCACAGATACGCAGTATTTT. Translating gives CASSGDIVGSSTDTQYF.

This clone appeared a few times. V gene TRBV16 combines with J gene TRBJ1-4; D gene unclear. The length of the CDR3 is 14 residues. Trimming shortened V by 4 bases and J by 9 bases, and 15 bases separated the two germline ends. CDR1 and CDR2 from the germline V gene are KGHSY and FQNENV. The DNA of the CDR3 is TGTGCCAGCAGCCCTCAATCGGGAGGGCAAAAACTGTTTTTT. Translation gives CASSPQSGGQKLFF.

The chain combines TRBV6-4 with TRBJ2-2; 14 nucleotides align to TRBD2. V shed 5 bases and J 7 bases; nucleotides not matched to a gene: 9. Germline V CDR1 and CDR2: MRHNA, SNTAGT. The CDR3 runs 17 residues. The CDR3 protein is CASSPGTSGRRGGELFF. The DNA for the CDR3 is TGTGCCAGCAGTCCCGGGACTAGCGGGAGAAGAGGCGGGGAGCTGTTTTTT.

V and J are TRBV15 and TRBJ2-5; D call uncertain. The CDR3 length is 14 residues. The germline V gene has CDR1 LNHNV and CDR2 YYDKDF (reference sequence). The V end lost 0 bases, the J end lost 5 bases, and 10 bases lay between the germline ends. CDR3 DNA sequence: TGTGCCACCAGCAGAGATCGAACGGAGGAGACCCAGTACTTC. It translates to CATSRDRTEETQYF. The whole variable domain, remainder taken from reference TRBV15 and TRBJ2-5, is DAMVIQNPRYQVTQFGKPVTLSCSQTLNHNVMYWYQQKSSQAPKLLFHYYDKDFNNEADTPDNFQSRRPNTSFCFLDIRSPGLGDTAMYLCATSRDRTEETQYFGPGTRLLVL.

The CDR3 region has the DNA TGTGCCAGTAGTAGGGACCGGGCCAACTACGAGCAGTACTTC. This codes for CASSRDRANYEQYF. The chain recombines TRBV19 with TRBJ2-7, with D perhaps given as TRBD1 or TRBD2 (5 bases each). The CDR3 spans 14 residues. Trimming left V 4 bases short and J 3 bases short, with 13 bases between. Germline assignment: CDR1 LNHDA and CDR2 SQIVND (reference sequence). The entire variable domain, with the rest obtained from reference TRBV19 and TRBJ2-7, is as follows: DGGITQSPKYLFRKEGQNVTLSCEQNLNHDAMYWYRQDPGQGLRLIYYSQIVNDFQKGDIAEGYSVSREKKESFPLTVTSAQKNPTAFYLCASSRDRANYEQYFGPGTRLTVT.

In this sample, this clone turned up a few times. V usage is TRBV18 and J usage is TRBJ1-1; unclear D gene. Trimming pared 3 bases from V and 0 bases from J, leaving 5 bases between. CDR3 size: 13 residues. The germline V gene encodes CDR1 KGHSH and CDR2 LQKENI. CDR3 protein: CASSPLVNTEAFF. As DNA, the CDR3 is TGTGCCAGCTCACCCCTGGTGAACACTGAAGCTTTCTTT.